The 9 T cell receptor beta chains below all came from one sample that was sequenced in a study of blood T cell repertoires in COVID-19. Using immunoSEQ multiplex PCR, the repertoire was profiled, and TCRdb retains in-frame clones only, with some absent. There are about 220,000 clones in the sample; roughly 81% occur only once, and around 3% lies in the top ten. Sequencing was performed on peripheral blood. All receptors derive from a man aged 50-59 years who had recovered from COVID-19.

V and J are TRBV19 and TRBJ2-1, with D maybe TRBD1 (5 bases). The V gene's germline CDR1 is LNHDA and CDR2 SQIVND (reference sequence). V shed 3 bases and J shed 0 bases, with 12 bases lying between them. CDR3 size: 16 residues. CDR3 DNA sequence: TGTGCCAGTAGTATTCTGCAGGGTAGCTCCTACAATGAGCAGTTCTTC. Its protein product is CASSILQGSSYNEQFF. The full variable domain, completed using reference TRBV19 and TRBJ2-1, is DGGITQSPKYLFRKEGQNVTLSCEQNLNHDAMYWYRQDPGQGLRLIYYSQIVNDFQKGDIAEGYSVSREKKESFPLTVTSAQKNPTAFYLCASSILQGSSYNEQFFGPGTRLTVL.

The chain is built from TRBV19 and TRBJ1-5; 9 bases align to TRBD1. V shed 5 bases and J 8 bases; nucleotides not matched to a gene: 7. The germline V gene encodes CDR1 LNHDA and CDR2 SQIVND (reference sequence). The CDR3 loop spans 14 amino acids. CDR3 loop: CASSGTGGKEPQHF. In nucleotides, the CDR3 is TGTGCCAGTAGTGGTACAGGGGGCAAAGAGCCCCAGCATTTT.

This clone has a handful of counts. J is TRBJ2-2 and V is TRBV28; 7 bases align to TRBD1. There are 13 residues in the CDR3. Germline V gives CDR1 MDHEN, CDR2 SYDVKM. J was trimmed by 5 bases and V by 8 bases; bases with no gene match: 5. The chain's CDR3 is CASPDRVTGELFF. The CDR3 DNA sequence: TGTGCCAGCCCTGACAGGGTTACCGGGGAGCTGTTTTTT.

The chain uses TRBV30 and TRBJ2-7; D may be TRBD2 (7 bases). Germline V CDR1 and CDR2: GTSNPN, SVGIG (reference sequence). This CDR3 contains 16 residues. V lost 4 bases, J lost 4 bases, and 23 bases lay in between. CDR3 region: CAWTLGGGYRSYEQYF. The CDR3 DNA follows: TGTGCCTGGACCCTAGGGGGAGGGTACCGGTCTTACGAGCAGTACTTC.

This clone was found a few times. V usage is TRBV28 and J usage is TRBJ1-5, with D tentatively TRBD1 (5 bases). Trimming shortened V by 7 bases and J by 0 bases, and 13 bases separated the two germline ends. Germline CDR1 and CDR2: MDHEN and SYDVKM. This CDR3 has 15 amino acids. The CDR3 sequence: CASTPGGNSNQPQHF. CDR3 DNA sequence: TGTGCCAGCACTCCGGGGGGGAATAGCAATCAGCCCCAGCATTTT.

This chain links TRBV30 with TRBJ1-5, with 8 nucleotides matching TRBD1. Germline V CDR1 and CDR2: GTSNPN, SVGIG (reference sequence). The junction had 10 bases not matched to a gene; V was cut back by 4 bases and J by 2 bases. There are 16 residues in the CDR3. The CDR3 region has the DNA TGTGCCTGGACCCCCAGGGGGCGCGGGGGCAATCAGCCCCAGCATTTT. This gives the protein CAWTPRGRGGNQPQHF.

CDR3 sequence reads: CASSNGANTGELFF. CDR3 in DNA: TGTGCCAGCTCCAACGGGGCGAACACCGGGGAGCTGTTTTTT. J is TRBJ2-2 and V is TRBV19, with D perhaps matching TRBD2 (5 bases). Trimming removed 9 bases from V and 0 bases from J, with 11 bases in between. From germline, CDR1 is LNHDA and CDR2 SQIVND (reference sequence). The CDR3 has 14 amino acids.

J is TRBJ1-5 and V is TRBV28; unclear D gene. Germline CDR1 and CDR2: MDHEN and SYDVKM. The CDR3 consists of 15 residues. The ends were cut back, 6 bases at V and 3 bases at J, with 15 bases in the middle. The CDR3 region has the DNA TGTGCCAGCAGCCTAAGCGGGCAGTTCAATCAGCCCCAGCATTTT. This translates into CASSLSGQFNQPQHF.

V usage is TRBV5-1 and J usage is TRBJ1-5; D is uncertain. The germline V gene encodes CDR1 SGHRS and CDR2 YFSETQ. Trimming removed 0 bases at V and 3 bases at J, with 7 bases between. The CDR3 length is 14 residues. CDR3: CASSLAGFNQPQHF. The CDR3 bases are TGCGCCAGCAGCTTGGCCGGGTTCAATCAGCCCCAGCATTTT.